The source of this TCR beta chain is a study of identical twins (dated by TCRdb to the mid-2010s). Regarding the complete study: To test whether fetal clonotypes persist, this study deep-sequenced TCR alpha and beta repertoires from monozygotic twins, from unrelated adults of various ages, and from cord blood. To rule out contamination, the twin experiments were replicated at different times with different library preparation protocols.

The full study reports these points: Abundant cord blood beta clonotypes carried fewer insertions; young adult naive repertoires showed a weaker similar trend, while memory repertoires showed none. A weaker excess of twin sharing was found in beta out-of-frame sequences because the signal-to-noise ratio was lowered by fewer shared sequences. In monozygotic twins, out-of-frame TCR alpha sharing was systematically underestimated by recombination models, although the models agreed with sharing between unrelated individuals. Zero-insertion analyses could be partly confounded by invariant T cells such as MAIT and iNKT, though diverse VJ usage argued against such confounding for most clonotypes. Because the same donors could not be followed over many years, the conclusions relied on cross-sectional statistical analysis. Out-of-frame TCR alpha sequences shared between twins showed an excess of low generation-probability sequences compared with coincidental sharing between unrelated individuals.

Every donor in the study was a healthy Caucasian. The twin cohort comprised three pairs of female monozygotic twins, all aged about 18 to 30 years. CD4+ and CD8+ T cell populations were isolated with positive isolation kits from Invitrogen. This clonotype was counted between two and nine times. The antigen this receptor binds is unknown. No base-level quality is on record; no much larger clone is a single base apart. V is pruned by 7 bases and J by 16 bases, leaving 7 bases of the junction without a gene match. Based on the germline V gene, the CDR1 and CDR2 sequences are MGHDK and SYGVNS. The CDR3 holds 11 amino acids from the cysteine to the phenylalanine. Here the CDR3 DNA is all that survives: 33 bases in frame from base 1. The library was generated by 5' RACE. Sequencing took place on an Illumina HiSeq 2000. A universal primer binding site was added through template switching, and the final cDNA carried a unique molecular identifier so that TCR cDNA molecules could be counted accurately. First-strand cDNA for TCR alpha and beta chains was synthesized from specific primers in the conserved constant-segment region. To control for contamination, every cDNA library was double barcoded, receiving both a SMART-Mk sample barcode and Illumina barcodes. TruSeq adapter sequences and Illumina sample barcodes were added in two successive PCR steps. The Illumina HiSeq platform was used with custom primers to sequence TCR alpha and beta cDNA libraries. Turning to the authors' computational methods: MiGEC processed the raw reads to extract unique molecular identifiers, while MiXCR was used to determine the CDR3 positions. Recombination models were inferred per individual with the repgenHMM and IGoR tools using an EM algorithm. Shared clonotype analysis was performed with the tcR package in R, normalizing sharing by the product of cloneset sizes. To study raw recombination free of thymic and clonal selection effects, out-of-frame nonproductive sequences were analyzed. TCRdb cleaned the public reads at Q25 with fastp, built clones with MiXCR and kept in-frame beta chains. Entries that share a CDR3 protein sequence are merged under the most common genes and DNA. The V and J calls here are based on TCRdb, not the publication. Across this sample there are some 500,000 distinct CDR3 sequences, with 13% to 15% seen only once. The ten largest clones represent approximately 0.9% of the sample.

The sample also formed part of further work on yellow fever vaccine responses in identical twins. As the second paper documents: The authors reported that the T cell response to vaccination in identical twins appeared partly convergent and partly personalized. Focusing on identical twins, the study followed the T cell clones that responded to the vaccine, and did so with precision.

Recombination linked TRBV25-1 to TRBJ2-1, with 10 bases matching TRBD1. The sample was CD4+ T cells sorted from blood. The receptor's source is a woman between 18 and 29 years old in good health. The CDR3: CASMDRGNAFF. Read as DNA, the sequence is TGTGCCAGCATGGACAGGGGGAATGCATTCTTC.